The following is a T cell receptor (beta chain) sequence with its context. Its antigen is currently not known. Qualities for individual bases were not recorded, and no much larger clone is one base off. The sample comes from a study of technical replicates of blood from several donors (dated by TCRdb to between 2016 and 2019). Receptor libraries were prepared by the immunoSEQ multiplex PCR assay. This is the immuneACCESS table as TCRdb keeps it, with only in-frame sequences that have V and J called. A part of the clones is gone; compared with another copy, unresolved V genes explain less than half, and the rest is unexplained. The sample yields just over 75,000 clones; approximately 93% were counted once. Together, the top ten hold 0.41% of the sample. The sample taken for sequencing was T cells isolated from PBMCs. The sequence was collected from a human donor in good health.

The DNA is TGTGCCAGCAGCCTAAACCGACCGGGACTAGCCCCCAACAATGAGCAGTTCTTC. Its translation is CASSLNRPGLAPNNEQFF. The rearranged segments are TRBV2 and TRBJ2-1; 9 bases in the junction line up with TRBD2. V is pruned by 6 bases and J by 5 bases, leaving 17 bases of the junction without a gene match. Including the terminal cysteine and phenylalanine, the CDR3 comprises 18 residues. CDR3 DNA is the only sequence kept; it has 54 bases, read in frame from the first base. Taken from the germline V gene, the CDR1 and CDR2 loops are SNHLY and FYNNEI.